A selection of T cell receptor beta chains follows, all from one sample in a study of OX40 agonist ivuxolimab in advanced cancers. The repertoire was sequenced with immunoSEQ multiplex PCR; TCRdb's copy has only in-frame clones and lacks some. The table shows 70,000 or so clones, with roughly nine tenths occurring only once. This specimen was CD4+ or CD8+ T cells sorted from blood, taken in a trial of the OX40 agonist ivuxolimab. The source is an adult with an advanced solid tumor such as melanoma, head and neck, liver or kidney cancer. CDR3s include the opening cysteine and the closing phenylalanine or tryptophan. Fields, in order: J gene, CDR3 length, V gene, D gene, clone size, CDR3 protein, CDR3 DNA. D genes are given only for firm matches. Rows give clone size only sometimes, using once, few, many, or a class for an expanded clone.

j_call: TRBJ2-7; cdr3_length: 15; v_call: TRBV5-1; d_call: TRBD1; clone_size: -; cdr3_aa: CASSLYGTGVYEQYF; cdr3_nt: TGTGCCAGCAGCTTGTATGGGACAGGGGTTTACGAGCAATACTTC
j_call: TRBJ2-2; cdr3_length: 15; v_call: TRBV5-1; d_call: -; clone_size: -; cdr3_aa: CATKDVGGYTGELFF; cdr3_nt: TGCGCCACCAAAGACGTGGGGGGATACACCGGGGAGCTGTTTTTT
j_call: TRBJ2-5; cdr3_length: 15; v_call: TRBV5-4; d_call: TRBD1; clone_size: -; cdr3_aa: CASSLAQGVEETQYF; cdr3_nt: TGTGCCAGCAGCTTGGCACAGGGGGTGGAGGAGACCCAGTACTTC
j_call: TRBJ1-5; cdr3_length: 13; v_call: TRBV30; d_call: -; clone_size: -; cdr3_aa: CAWSSGLNQPQHF; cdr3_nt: TGTGCCTGGAGTTCCGGGTTGAATCAGCCCCAGCATTTT
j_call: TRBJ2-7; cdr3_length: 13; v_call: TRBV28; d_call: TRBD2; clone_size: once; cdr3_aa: CASSPGLASEQYF; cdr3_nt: TGTGCCAGCAGCCCTGGACTAGCCTCCGAGCAGTACTTC
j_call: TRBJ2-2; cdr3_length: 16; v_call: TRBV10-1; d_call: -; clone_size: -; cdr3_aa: CASSESRKENTGELFF; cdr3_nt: TGCGCCAGCAGTGAGTCTCGGAAGGAGAACACCGGGGAGCTGTTTTTT
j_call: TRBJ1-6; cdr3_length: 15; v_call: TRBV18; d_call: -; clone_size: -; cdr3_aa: CASSPGGNSNSPLHF; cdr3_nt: TGTGCCAGCTCACCAGGGGGAAATAGTAATTCACCCCTCCACTTT
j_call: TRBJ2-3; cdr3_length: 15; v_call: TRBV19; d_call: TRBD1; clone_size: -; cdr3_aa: CASRDRGRSTDTQYF; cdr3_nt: TGTGCCAGTAGAGACAGGGGGCGCAGTACAGATACGCAGTATTTT
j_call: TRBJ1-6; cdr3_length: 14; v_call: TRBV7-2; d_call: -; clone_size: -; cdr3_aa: CASSFRQNNSPLHF; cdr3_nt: TGTGCCAGCAGCTTCAGGCAGAATAATTCACCCCTCCACTTT
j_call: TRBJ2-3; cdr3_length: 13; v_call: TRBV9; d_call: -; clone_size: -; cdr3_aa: CASKNSGEDTQYF; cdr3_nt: TGTGCCAGCAAGAATTCGGGAGAAGATACGCAGTATTTT
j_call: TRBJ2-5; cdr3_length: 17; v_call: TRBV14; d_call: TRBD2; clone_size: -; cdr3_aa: CASSPTAGGAFRETQYF; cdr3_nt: TGTGCCAGCAGCCCAACAGCGGGGGGCGCTTTTAGAGAGACCCAGTACTTC
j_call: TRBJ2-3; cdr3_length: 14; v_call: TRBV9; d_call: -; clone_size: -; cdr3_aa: CASTQVGGTDTQYF; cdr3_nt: TGTGCCAGCACCCAGGTGGGGGGCACAGATACGCAGTATTTT
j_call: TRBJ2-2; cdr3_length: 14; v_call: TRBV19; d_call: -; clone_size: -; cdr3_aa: CASIDRFGTGELFF; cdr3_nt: TGTGCCAGTATTGACAGGTTCGGGACCGGGGAGCTGTTTTTT
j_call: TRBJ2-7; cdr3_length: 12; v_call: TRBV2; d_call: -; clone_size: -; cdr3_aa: CASSPQNYEQYF; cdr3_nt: TGTGCCAGCAGCCCCCAGAACTACGAGCAGTACTTC
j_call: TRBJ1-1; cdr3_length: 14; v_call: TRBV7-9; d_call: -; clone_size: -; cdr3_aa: CASSLGRMNTEAFF; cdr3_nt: TGTGCCAGCAGCTTGGGACGGATGAACACTGAAGCTTTCTTT
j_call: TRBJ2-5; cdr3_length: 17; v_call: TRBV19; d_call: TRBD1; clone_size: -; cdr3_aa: CASSILPRDRGIETQYF; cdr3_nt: TGTGCCAGTAGTATCCTCCCCCGGGACAGGGGAATAGAGACCCAGTACTTC
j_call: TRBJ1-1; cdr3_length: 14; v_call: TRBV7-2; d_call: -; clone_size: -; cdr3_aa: CASSLVRVGTEAFF; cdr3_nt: TGTGCCAGCAGCTTAGTCCGGGTGGGCACTGAAGCTTTCTTT
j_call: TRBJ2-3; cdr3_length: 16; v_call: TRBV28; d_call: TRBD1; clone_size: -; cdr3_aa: CASSRWTGPSTDTQYF; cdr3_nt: TGTGCCAGCAGTCGATGGACAGGGCCTAGCACAGATACGCAGTATTTT
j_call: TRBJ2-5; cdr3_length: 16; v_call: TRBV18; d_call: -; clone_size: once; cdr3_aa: CASSQHRGSLQETQYF; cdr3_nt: TGTGCCAGCTCTCAGCACCGTGGCAGTTTACAAGAGACCCAGTACTTC
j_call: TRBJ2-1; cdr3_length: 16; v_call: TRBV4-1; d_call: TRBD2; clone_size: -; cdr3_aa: CASSHQLAGVINEQFF; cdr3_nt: TGCGCCAGCAGCCACCAACTAGCGGGGGTAATCAATGAGCAGTTCTTC
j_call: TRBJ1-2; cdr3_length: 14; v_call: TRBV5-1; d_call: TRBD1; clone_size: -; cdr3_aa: CASSSGQGRGGYTF; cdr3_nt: TGCGCCAGCAGCTCAGGACAGGGAAGGGGTGGCTACACCTTC
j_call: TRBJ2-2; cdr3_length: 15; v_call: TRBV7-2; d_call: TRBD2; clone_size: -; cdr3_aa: CASRLAGLATGELFF; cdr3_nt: TGTGCCAGCAGGCTCGCCGGACTAGCCACCGGGGAGCTGTTTTTT
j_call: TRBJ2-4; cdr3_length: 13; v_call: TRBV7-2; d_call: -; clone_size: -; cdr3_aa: CASSGGAKNIQYF; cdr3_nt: TGTGCCAGCTCCGGGGGTGCCAAAAACATTCAGTACTTC
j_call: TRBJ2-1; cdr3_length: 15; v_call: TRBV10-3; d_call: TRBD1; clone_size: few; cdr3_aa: CAIFSGQGAGYEQFF; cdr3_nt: TGTGCCATCTTTAGCGGACAGGGGGCAGGTTATGAGCAGTTCTTC
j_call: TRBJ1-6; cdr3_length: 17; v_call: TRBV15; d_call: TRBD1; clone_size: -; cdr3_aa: CATSRDREPTGSSPLHF; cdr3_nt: TGTGCCACCAGCAGGGACAGGGAGCCGACGGGTAGTTCACCCCTCCACTTT
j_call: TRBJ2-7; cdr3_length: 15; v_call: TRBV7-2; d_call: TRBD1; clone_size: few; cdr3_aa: CASSPDRGRAYEQYF; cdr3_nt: TGTGCCAGCAGCCCAGACAGGGGAAGGGCGTACGAGCAGTACTTC
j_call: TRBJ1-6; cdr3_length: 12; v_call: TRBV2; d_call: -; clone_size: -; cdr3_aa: CASAVGNSPLHF; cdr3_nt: TGTGCCAGCGCGGTCGGGAATTCACCCCTCCACTTT
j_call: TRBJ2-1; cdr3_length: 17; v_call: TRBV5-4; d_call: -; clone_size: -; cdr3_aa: CASSLVHGASSYNEQFF; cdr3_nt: TGTGCCAGCAGCTTGGTTCACGGTGCCAGCTCCTACAATGAGCAGTTCTTC
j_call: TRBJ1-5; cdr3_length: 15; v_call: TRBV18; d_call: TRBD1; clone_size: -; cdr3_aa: CASSQTTGGNQPQHF; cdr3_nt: TGTGCCAGCTCGCAGACGACAGGGGGGAATCAGCCCCAGCATTTT
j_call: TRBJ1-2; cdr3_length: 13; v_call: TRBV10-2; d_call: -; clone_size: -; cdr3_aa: CASSDYRWDGYTF; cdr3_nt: TGCGCCAGCAGTGATTATCGCTGGGATGGCTACACCTTC
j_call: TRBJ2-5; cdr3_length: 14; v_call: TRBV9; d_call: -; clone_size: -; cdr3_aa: CASSPQGGEETQYF; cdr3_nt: TGTGCCAGCAGCCCACAGGGAGGAGAAGAGACCCAGTACTTC
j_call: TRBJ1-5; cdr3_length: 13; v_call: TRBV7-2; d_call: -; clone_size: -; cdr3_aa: CASSSERNQPQHF; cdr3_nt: TGTGCCAGCAGCTCGGAGCGGAATCAGCCCCAGCATTTT
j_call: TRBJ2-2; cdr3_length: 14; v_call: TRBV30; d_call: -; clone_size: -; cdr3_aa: CAWDRVSNTGELFF; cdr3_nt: TGTGCCTGGGATAGGGTTTCGAACACCGGGGAGCTGTTTTTT
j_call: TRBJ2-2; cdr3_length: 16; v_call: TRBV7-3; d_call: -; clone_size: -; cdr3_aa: CASSKQQRASTGELFF; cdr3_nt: TGTGCCAGCAGCAAGCAACAGAGAGCAAGCACCGGGGAGCTGTTTTTT
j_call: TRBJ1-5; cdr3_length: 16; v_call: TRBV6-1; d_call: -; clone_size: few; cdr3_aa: CASSEGAGVRNQPQHF; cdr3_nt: TGTGCCAGCAGTGAAGGAGCTGGGGTACGGAATCAGCCCCAGCATTTT
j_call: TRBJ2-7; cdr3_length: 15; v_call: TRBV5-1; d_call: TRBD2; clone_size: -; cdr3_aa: CASSLTSGGPYEQYF; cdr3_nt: TGCGCCAGCAGCTTGACTAGCGGGGGCCCCTACGAGCAGTACTTC
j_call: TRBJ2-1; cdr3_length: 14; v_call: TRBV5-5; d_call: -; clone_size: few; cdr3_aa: CASSLGMTYNEQFF; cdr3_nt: TGTGCCAGCAGCTTGGGAATGACCTACAATGAGCAGTTCTTC
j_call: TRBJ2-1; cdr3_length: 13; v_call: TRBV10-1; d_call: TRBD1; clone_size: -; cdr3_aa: CASSRDSRSEQFF; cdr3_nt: TGCGCCAGCAGCAGGGACAGCCGGAGCGAGCAGTTCTTC
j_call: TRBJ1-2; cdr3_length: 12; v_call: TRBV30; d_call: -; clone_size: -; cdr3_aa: CAWGSDARGYTF; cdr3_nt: TGTGCCTGGGGGTCGGATGCGAGAGGCTACACCTTC
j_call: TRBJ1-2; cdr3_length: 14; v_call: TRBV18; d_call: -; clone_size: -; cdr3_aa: CASSPLPGADGYTF; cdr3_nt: TGTGCCAGCTCACCTTTACCGGGGGCCGATGGCTACACCTTC
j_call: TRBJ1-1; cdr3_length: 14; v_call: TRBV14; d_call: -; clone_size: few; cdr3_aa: CASSPPGMNTEAFF; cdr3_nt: TGTGCCAGCAGCCCGCCCGGGATGAACACTGAAGCTTTCTTT
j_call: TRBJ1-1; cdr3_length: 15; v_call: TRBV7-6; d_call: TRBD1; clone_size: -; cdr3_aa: CASSSNRGNPLGAFF; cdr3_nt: TGTGCCAGCAGCTCCAACAGGGGAAACCCTCTGGGGGCTTTCTTT
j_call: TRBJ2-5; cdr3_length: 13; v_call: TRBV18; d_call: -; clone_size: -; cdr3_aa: CASSPPVLETQYF; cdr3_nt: TGTGCCAGCTCACCGCCAGTATTGGAGACCCAGTACTTC
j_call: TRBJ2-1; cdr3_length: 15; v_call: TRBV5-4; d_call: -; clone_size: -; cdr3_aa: CASSGGSALYNEQFF; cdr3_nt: TGTGCCAGCAGCGGTGGCAGCGCACTCTACAATGAGCAGTTCTTC
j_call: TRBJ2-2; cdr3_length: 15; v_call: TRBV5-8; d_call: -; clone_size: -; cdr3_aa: CASSPGGGPGRELFF; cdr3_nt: TGTGCCAGCAGCCCCGGGGGAGGCCCTGGCAGGGAGCTGTTTTTT
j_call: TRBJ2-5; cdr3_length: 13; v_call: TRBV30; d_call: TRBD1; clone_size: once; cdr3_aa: CAWSVRGRETQYF; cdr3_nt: TGTGCCTGGAGTGTCAGGGGGCGAGAGACCCAGTACTTC
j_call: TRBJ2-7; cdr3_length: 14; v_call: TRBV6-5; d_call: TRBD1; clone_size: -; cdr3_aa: CASSNGQGNYEQYF; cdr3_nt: TGTGCCAGCAGTAACGGACAGGGGAACTACGAGCAGTACTTC
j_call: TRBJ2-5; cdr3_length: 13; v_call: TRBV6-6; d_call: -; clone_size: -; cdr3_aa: CASSYSLEETQYF; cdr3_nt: TGTGCCAGCAGTTACTCCCTAGAAGAGACCCAGTACTTC
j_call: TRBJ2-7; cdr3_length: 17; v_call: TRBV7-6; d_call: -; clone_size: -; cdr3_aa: CASSLVTHGGENYEQYF; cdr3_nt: TGTGCCAGCAGCTTAGTGACCCATGGCGGGGAAAACTACGAGCAGTACTTC
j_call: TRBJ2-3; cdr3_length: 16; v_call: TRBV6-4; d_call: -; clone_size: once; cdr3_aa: CASSDWGGASTDTQYF; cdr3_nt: TGTGCCAGCAGTGACTGGGGGGGCGCGAGTACAGATACGCAGTATTTT
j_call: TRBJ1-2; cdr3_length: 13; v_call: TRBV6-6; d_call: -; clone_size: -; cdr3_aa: CASSPTENYGYTF; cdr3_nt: TGTGCCAGCAGCCCCACAGAGAACTATGGCTACACCTTC
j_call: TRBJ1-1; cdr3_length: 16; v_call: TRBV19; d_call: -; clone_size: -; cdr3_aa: CASQKMGGPTNTEAFF; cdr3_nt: TGTGCCAGTCAAAAGATGGGGGGGCCAACGAACACTGAAGCTTTCTTT
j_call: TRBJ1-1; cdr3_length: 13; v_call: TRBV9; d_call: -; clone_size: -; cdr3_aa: CASSVGANTEAFF; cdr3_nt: TGTGCCAGCAGCGTAGGCGCAAACACTGAAGCTTTCTTT
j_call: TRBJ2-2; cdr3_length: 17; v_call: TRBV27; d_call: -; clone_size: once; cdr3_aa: CASSYSLSRFYTGELFF; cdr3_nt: TGTGCCAGCAGTTATAGTCTGAGTCGATTTTACACCGGGGAGCTGTTTTTT